The 24 T cell receptor beta chains below all came from one sample that was sequenced in a study of T cells after yellow fever vaccination. Each CDR3 protein is one row after TCRdb ran MiXCR on the 5' RACE reads. The sample has tens of thousands of distinct CDR3 sequences, approximately 4.9% seen once; the top ten hold around 40%. This material consisted of PBMCs, either bulk or a sorted T-cell subset (CD4+, CD8+, memory, or dextramer-sorted; not recorded which), taken on the day of the yellow fever booster vaccination. The receptors come from a man in his late teens or twenties who received the YFV17D yellow fever vaccine.

There are a few counts of this clonotype. This rearrangement joins TRBV4-1 to TRBJ2-5, with a tentative D call TRBD2 (5 bases). The V end was cut by 0 bases, the J end by 7 bases, with 12 bases between. In germline, CDR1 is MGHRA, CDR2 YSYEKL. The CDR3 sequence is 14 residues long. The CDR3: CASSQDEGSRTQYF. The CDR3 region has the DNA TGCGCCAGCAGCCAAGATGAGGGTTCCCGGACCCAGTACTTC.

This clonotype was observed many times. CDR3 sequence: CASSYTSRGDKKLFF. The CDR3 coding sequence is TGTGCCAGCAGTTACACGAGCAGGGGAGATAAAAAACTGTTTTTT. This chain connects TRBV6-5 to TRBJ1-4, with TRBD1 as a possible D gene (6 bases). The CDR3 consists of 15 residues. In germline, CDR1 is MNHEY, CDR2 SVGAGI. Trimming stripped 2 bases from V and 9 bases from J, with 16 bases between.

The J gene is TRBJ1-5, the V gene TRBV28, with 7 bases identical to TRBD1. Germline CDR1 MDHEN, CDR2 SYDVKM. The CDR3 is 13 residues long. The V and J ends lost 7 bases and 6 bases, in that order; junction bases with no gene match: 6. The CDR3 sequence: CASIQQGPQPQHF. The CDR3, as DNA: TGTGCCAGCATACAACAGGGGCCTCAGCCCCAGCATTTT.

About this clonotype itself: One junction end does not reproduce the germline sequence, and a read error may be involved. The chain couples TRBV18 to TRBJ1-3, with no clear D. The CDR3 extends over 14 amino acids. The V gene's germline CDR1 is KGHSH and CDR2 LQKENI. The CDR3 DNA is TGTGCCAGCTCACGTGAGACATCTGAAAACACCATATATTTT. It specifies CASSRETSENTIYF.

The sample holds many counts of this clonotype. The chain uses TRBV5-6 and TRBJ2-5; 7 bases fit TRBD1. From germline, CDR1 is SGHDT and CDR2 YYEEEE. The V gene end was trimmed by 3 bases and the J gene end by 4 bases; junction bases not matched to a gene: 6. The CDR3 has 14 residues. The CDR3 nucleotides are TGTGCCAGCAGCTGGGCGACAGGGCGAGAGACCCAGTACTTC. Translating gives CASSWATGRETQYF.

The gene calls are TRBV24-1 and TRBJ2-3, with D perhaps TRBD1 or TRBD2 (7 bases each). The CDR3 is 17 amino acids. Trimming took 4 bases from V and 1 from J, leaving 17 bases between them. The germline gives CDR1 KGHDR, CDR2 SFDVKD. This CDR3 is CATSDSSGGARTDTQYF. The CDR3 DNA sequence: TGTGCCACCAGTGACTCCTCAGGGGGGGCCCGCACAGATACGCAGTATTTT.

In this sample, this clonotype turned up many times. The chain couples TRBV7-2 to TRBJ1-6; D unresolved. V was cut by 4 bases and J by 14 bases, with 15 bases left in between. Germline CDR1 and CDR2: SGHTA and FQGNSA. The CDR3 totals 13 residues. In DNA form, the CDR3 reads TGTGCCAGCAGCTCCTATCGGGAGGTGTCCCTCCACTTT. Translation: CASSSYREVSLHF.

This clonotype was detected many times. This chain uses TRBV20-1 with TRBJ1-1; D gene uncertain. Trimming shortened V by 6 bases and J by 1 base, and 12 bases separated the two germline ends. Germline assignment: CDR1 DFQATT and CDR2 SNEGSKA (reference sequence). This CDR3 spans 13 amino acids. The DNA of the CDR3 is TGCAGTGCCCCTCTCGCGGGGAACACTGAAGCTTTCTTT. Amino acid sequence: CSAPLAGNTEAFF.

This clonotype showed up many times. The chain uses TRBV20-1 and TRBJ2-7; 12 nucleotides agree with TRBD1. With 5 bases clipped from V and 1 base from J, the junction kept 6 bases outside the gene matches. Germline V gene data show CDR1 as DFQATT and CDR2 as SNEGSKA (reference sequence). The CDR3 has 15 residues. The CDR3: CSASPGQGASYEQYF. The CDR3 DNA follows: TGCAGTGCTTCGCCGGGACAGGGGGCATCCTACGAGCAGTACTTC.

This clonotype was seen many times. V usage is TRBV7-9 and J usage is TRBJ1-1, with D possibly TRBD1 on 6 matching bases. Trimming took 4 bases from V and 1 from J, leaving 10 bases between them. CDR1 is SEHNR, CDR2 FQNEAQ, per germline (reference sequence). CDR3 size: 14 residues. CDR3 sequence (DNA): TGTGCCAGCAGCTCCGAACAGGGGAACACTGAAGCTTTCTTT. Its protein is CASSSEQGNTEAFF.

This clonotype was detected ten times or more. The chain has TRBV20-1 and TRBJ2-3, with 9 positions matching TRBD2. The CDR3 covers 14 residues. The V gene's germline CDR1 is DFQATT and CDR2 SNEGSKA (reference sequence). V was clipped by 6 bases and J by 7 bases; unmatched bases: 11. CDR3 protein: CSAQWGGGGNTQYF. CDR3 nucleotide sequence: TGCAGTGCCCAGTGGGGCGGGGGGGGCAATACGCAGTATTTT.

This clonotype was detected many times. This chain joins TRBV12-3 or TRBV12-4 and TRBJ2-7, with TRBD1 matching 8 bases. This CDR3 spans 14 amino acids. V gave up 5 bases and J gave up 2 bases; unmatched junction bases: 5. CDR3 DNA sequence: TGTGCCAGCAGTCCTCGACAGGGGCCCTACGAGCAGTACTTC. It codes for CASSPRQGPYEQYF.

In this sample, this clonotype turned up many times. This rearrangement joins TRBV7-2 to TRBJ2-1, with TRBD2 matching over 10 bases. J lost 2 bases, V lost 5 bases, and 3 bases had no gene match. Per germline, CDR1 SGHTA and CDR2 FQGNSA. The CDR3 is made up of 15 amino acids. The CDR3 DNA reads as TGTGCCAGCAGCCAGCTAGCGGGGGCCTACAATGAGCAGTTCTTC. As protein: CASSQLAGAYNEQFF.

This clonotype occurred a few times. The rearrangement joins TRBV2 to TRBJ2-2; D ambiguous. The CDR3 sequence is 12 residues long. V was clipped by 10 bases and J by 5 bases, with 11 bases between them. Germline CDR1 is SNHLY and CDR2 is FYNNEI. The chain's CDR3 is CATKWGTGELFF. The CDR3, as DNA: TGTGCCACCAAATGGGGAACCGGGGAGCTGTTTTTT.

This clonotype was counted many times. This CDR3 reads CASSQVGGALREQYF. The CDR3 nucleotides are TGCGCCAGCAGCCAAGTGGGTGGGGCCTTACGCGAGCAGTACTTC. The chain is built from TRBV4-3 and TRBJ2-7, with a possible D match to TRBD1 (5 bases). V gave up 1 base and J gave up 6 bases, with 16 bases separating them. Germline V gene sequence: CDR1 LGHNA, CDR2 YSLEER. The CDR3 length is 15 residues.

This clonotype was found many times. The chain carries TRBV7-2 and TRBJ1-2, with D possibly TRBD1 on 5 matching bases. Germline loops: CDR1 SGHTA, CDR2 FQGNSA. The length of the CDR3 is 16 residues. Trimming cost V 0 bases and J 0 bases, with 11 bases left between them. CDR3 amino acids: CASSLAGGVTNYGYTF. The DNA of the CDR3 is TGTGCCAGCAGCTTAGCGGGGGGGGTTACTAACTATGGCTACACCTTC.

This clonotype was found many times. The genes are TRBV6-4 and TRBJ1-5, with 9 bases fitting TRBD1. J lost 6 bases, V lost 3 bases, and 6 bases had no gene match. Germline CDR1 reads MRHNA; CDR2 reads SNTAGT. The CDR3 loop spans 15 amino acids. Written as DNA, the CDR3 is TGTGCCAGCAGTGAGACCACAGGGGGCGGTCAGCCCCAGCATTTT. Its translation: CASSETTGGGQPQHF.

The table lists this clonotype with many counts. The chain joins TRBV20-1 to TRBJ1-2, with a weak D call TRBD1 (5 bases). There are 16 residues in the CDR3. V was pared by 0 bases and J by 1 base, with 15 bases between. CDR1 and CDR2 from the germline V gene are DFQATT and SNEGSKA (reference sequence). CDR3 protein: CSARDKFRDFNYGYTF. DNA for the CDR3: TGCAGTGCTAGAGATAAGTTCAGGGACTTTAACTATGGCTACACCTTC.

This clonotype was detected ten times or more. The chain combines TRBV20-1 with TRBJ1-2, with 7 bases lining up with TRBD1. This CDR3 region has 15 residues. Germline V lookup: CDR1 DFQATT, CDR2 SNEGSKA (reference sequence). J lost 5 bases, V lost 5 bases, and 14 bases had no gene match. CDR3 in DNA: TGCAGTGCTGATTCCGGGACAGTGAGTTCGTATGGCTACACCTTC. Its protein product is CSADSGTVSSYGYTF.

This clonotype occurred many times. The V gene is TRBV2, the J gene TRBJ1-2; D gene ambiguous. The germline V gene has CDR1 SNHLY and CDR2 FYNNEI. Between the trimmed V and J ends, which lost 0 bases and 0 bases, there was a span of 5 bases. The CDR3 runs 14 residues. The CDR3 DNA reads as TGTGCCAGCAGTGAAGCCCCAGCTAACTATGGCTACACCTTC. It is translated as CASSEAPANYGYTF.

This clonotype was found many times. The chain employs TRBV28 and TRBJ2-3, with 7 positions matching TRBD1. The CDR3 is 16 amino acids. V lost 5 bases, J lost 0 bases, and 8 bases stayed unmatched. From germline, CDR1 is MDHEN and CDR2 SYDVKM. The CDR3 loop reads CASSLQGQPSTDTQYF. The CDR3 DNA follows: TGTGCCAGCAGTCTCCAGGGACAGCCTAGCACAGATACGCAGTATTTT.

This clonotype appeared a few times. The gene calls are TRBV5-1 and TRBJ1-1, with a weak D call TRBD1 (5 bases). Germline CDR1 is SGHRS and CDR2 is YFSETQ. The CDR3 is 15 residues long. Trimming stripped 0 bases from V and 4 bases from J, with 13 bases between. The CDR3 DNA reads as TGCGCCAGCAGCTTGGCTACAAACGGGGGCACTGAAGCTTTCTTT. The encoded protein is CASSLATNGGTEAFF.

V usage is TRBV18 and J usage is TRBJ2-7, with 8 positions matching TRBD2. This CDR3 region has 14 residues. Trimming removed 3 bases from V and 5 bases from J; junction bases left unmatched: 6. CDR1 is KGHSH, CDR2 LQKENI, per germline. In DNA form, the CDR3 reads TGTGCCAGCTCACCTGGGGCCGGGGGGGACGAGCAGTACTTC. Translating gives CASSPGAGGDEQYF.

This clonotype showed up many times. The chain combines TRBV5-6 with TRBJ2-1; 10 bases are shared with TRBD2. The V gene's germline CDR1 is SGHDT and CDR2 YYEEEE. The CDR3 extends over 15 amino acids. V lost 1 base to trimming and J lost 7 bases; unmatched junction nucleotides: 5. CDR3 sequence: CASSLIPTSGNEQFF. The CDR3 bases are TGTGCCAGCAGCTTGATCCCGACTAGCGGGAATGAGCAGTTCTTC.